This T cell receptor (beta chain) was captured by sequencing in a study of T cell responses to AZD1222 COVID-19 vaccine. The study, taken as a whole, reports: Clonal diversity may have been underestimated, and the donors were mostly white British, with more females than males.

Profiled with immunoSEQ multiplex PCR; TCRdb holds only in-frame clones, not every one. Of approximately 150,000 clones listed, roughly 88% are singletons. This CDR3 spans 17 amino acids. CDR1 LNHDA and CDR2 SQIVND come from the germline V gene (reference sequence). V gave up 5 bases and J gave up 0 bases, with 17 bases separating them. In regard to this clone: The target antigen is unknown.

This clonotype was sampled from an adult who received the AZD1222 COVID-19 vaccine. The source was peripheral blood, collected 28 days after the second AZD1222 dose. V usage is TRBV19 and J usage is TRBJ1-5, with D perhaps matching TRBD1 (6 bases). In nucleotides, the CDR3 is TGTGCCAGTAGTGGGGGGACACCCCTATATAGCAATCAGCCCCAGCATTTT. Translated: CASSGGTPLYSNQPQHF.